This entry concerns a single T cell receptor beta chain. The antigen is undetermined. This record comes from a study of cytomegalovirus exposure and HLA in healthy donors. The protocol was immunoSEQ multiplex PCR, while the TCRdb copy is restricted to in-frame clones and leaves out a portion. The repertoire holds about 120,000 clones, with approximately 89% as singletons. The CDR3 totals 15 residues. The germline V gene has CDR1 SEHNR and CDR2 FQNEAQ (reference sequence). Trimming shortened V by 5 bases and J by 8 bases, and 19 bases separated the two germline ends. General study points: Among the CMV-associated chains, a few were confirmed in vitro as specific for CMV antigens.

This sequence joins TRBV7-9 and TRBJ2-1; D may be TRBD1 (6 bases). The sequence came from a woman aged 18-29 years in good health and CMV-seronegative. Input material: PBMCs. The CDR3 loop is CASSRGDTPRDEQFF. Here the CDR3 DNA reads TGTGCCAGCAGCCGAGGGGACACCCCGAGGGATGAGCAGTTCTTC.